This is a list of T cell receptor beta chains from one sample in a study of early T cells in non-severe SARS-CoV-2 infection. MiXCR, run by TCRdb on the 5' RACE reads, gives a single entry per CDR3 protein. Found here are roughly 110,000 distinct CDR3 sequences, approximately 10% of them singletons; the top ten hold around 8%. The sample consisted of whole blood. The receptors here all came from an adult who was a healthcare worker with PCR-confirmed SARS-CoV-2 infection or an uninfected control (not recorded which). Each CDR3 is given with its conserved first and last residue. D genes are given only for firm matches. For some rows the clone size is stated as once, few or many, or as a class when expanded; others skip it.

V gene	J gene	D gene	clone size	CDR3 protein	CDR3 DNA
TRBV11-2	TRBJ2-1	.	many	CASSLGKNEQFF	TGTGCCAGCAGCTTAGGAAAGAATGAGCAGTTCTTC
TRBV12-3/TRBV12-4	TRBJ1-6	.	many	CASSFRGTPLHF	TGTGCCAGCAGTTTCCGGGGGACACCCCTCCACTTT
TRBV25-1	TRBJ2-3	TRBD2	many	CASSRSGSRTDTQYF	TGTGCCAGCAGTCGAAGCGGGAGTCGGACAGATACGCAGTATTTT
TRBV29-1	TRBJ2-5	TRBD2	.	CSASSGRQMMYQETQYF	TGCAGCGCGAGTAGCGGGAGGCAAATGATGTACCAAGAGACCCAGTACTTC
TRBV6-1	TRBJ1-1	TRBD1	.	CASRLGQMGTEAFF	TGTGCCAGCAGGCTGGGACAGATGGGCACTGAAGCTTTCTTT
TRBV6-2/TRBV6-3	TRBJ2-7	.	many	CASSSGQSPYEQYF	TGTGCCAGCAGTTCCGGACAATCGCCCTACGAGCAGTACTTC
TRBV20-1	TRBJ2-1	.	many	CSARDPPNEQFF	TGCAGTGCTAGAGATCCCCCCAATGAGCAGTTCTTC
TRBV10-3	TRBJ2-1	TRBD2	.	CAIKLAAHNEQFF	TGTGCCATCAAGCTAGCGGCCCACAATGAGCAGTTCTTC
TRBV18	TRBJ1-1	TRBD1	.	CASSPPDRVYAFF	TGTGCCAGCTCACCACCGGACAGGGTTTACGCTTTCTTT
TRBV7-7	TRBJ1-5	.	many	CASSSRQDNQPQHF	TGTGCCAGCAGTTCTCGACAGGACAATCAGCCCCAGCATTTT
TRBV29-1	TRBJ1-1	.	many	CSVGLNTEAFF	TGCAGCGTTGGATTGAACACTGAAGCTTTCTTT
TRBV29-1	TRBJ1-1	.	.	CSARRDALEAFF	TGCAGCGCACGCAGGGACGCCCTTGAAGCTTTCTTT
TRBV7-9	TRBJ1-1	.	few	CASSLQDTWNTEAFF	TGTGCCAGCAGCTTACAGGACACATGGAACACTGAAGCTTTCTTT
TRBV6-1	TRBJ1-5	.	many	CARPSNQPQHF	TGTGCCAGACCTTCAAATCAGCCCCAGCATTTT
TRBV9	TRBJ2-1	.	many	CASSYTVWGLVDNEQFF	TGTGCCAGCAGCTACACCGTGTGGGGACTGGTGGACAATGAGCAGTTCTTC
TRBV29-1	TRBJ2-1	.	many	CSARQNSYNEQFF	TGCAGCGCCAGACAGAACTCCTACAATGAGCAGTTCTTC
TRBV11-3	TRBJ2-1	.	many	CASSLGARNEQFF	TGTGCCAGCAGCTTAGGGGCGAGGAATGAGCAGTTCTTC
TRBV20-1	TRBJ2-7	TRBD2	many	CSARIGAGGWWEQYF	TGCAGTGCTAGAATCGGAGCGGGAGGCTGGTGGGAGCAGTACTTC
TRBV29-1	TRBJ1-1	.	few	CSFNGWNTEAFF	TGCAGCTTCAATGGGTGGAACACTGAAGCTTTCTTT
TRBV7-9	TRBJ2-1	.	.	CASSSGVSEQFF	TGTGCCAGCAGCTCAGGGGTCAGTGAGCAGTTCTTC
TRBV6-6	TRBJ1-6	.	many	CASSYGNPNSPLHF	TGTGCCAGCAGTTATGGAAATCCTAATTCACCCCTCCACTTT
TRBV27	TRBJ2-7	TRBD1	.	CASSLGTGDYYEQYF	TGTGCCAGCAGTCTGGGGACAGGGGATTACTACGAGCAGTACTTC
TRBV6-1	TRBJ2-6	TRBD2	many	CASSGTSGSGANVLTF	TGTGCCAGCAGTGGGACTAGCGGGAGTGGGGCCAACGTCCTGACTTTC
TRBV28	TRBJ1-6	.	.	CASSPGRKVLNF	TGTGCCAGCAGTCCCGGGCGCAAGGTTTTAAACTTT